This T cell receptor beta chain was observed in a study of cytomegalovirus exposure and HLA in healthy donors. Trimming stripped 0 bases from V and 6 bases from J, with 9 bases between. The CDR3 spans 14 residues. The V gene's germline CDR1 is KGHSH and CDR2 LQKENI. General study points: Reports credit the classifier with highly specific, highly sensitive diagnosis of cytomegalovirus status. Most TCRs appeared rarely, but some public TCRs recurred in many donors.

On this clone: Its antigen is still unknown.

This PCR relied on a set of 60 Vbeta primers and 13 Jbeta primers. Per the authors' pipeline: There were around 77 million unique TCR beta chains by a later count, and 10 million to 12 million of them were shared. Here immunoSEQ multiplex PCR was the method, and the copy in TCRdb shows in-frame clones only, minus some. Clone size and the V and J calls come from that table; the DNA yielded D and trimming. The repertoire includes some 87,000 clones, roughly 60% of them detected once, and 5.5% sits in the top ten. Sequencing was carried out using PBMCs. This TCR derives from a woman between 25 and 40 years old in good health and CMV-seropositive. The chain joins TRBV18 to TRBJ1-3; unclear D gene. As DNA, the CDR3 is TGTGCCAGCTCACCACCGAACAAAGTAAACACCATATATTTT. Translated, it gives CASSPPNKVNTIYF.